The 10 T cell receptor beta chains given below trace back to one sample, sequenced in a study of identifying expanded T cells in peripheral blood (dated by TCRdb to about 2019). Libraries were made using the immunoSEQ multiplex PCR assay. The table comes from immuneACCESS by way of TCRdb, which keeps in-frame sequences with V and J called. Part of the clones is missing from these tables; in studies checked, under half for an unresolved V gene and the rest for unknown reasons. For this sample the table gives some 90,000 clones, of which 70% to 90% were detected only once. 4.5% to 7% of the sample rests with the top ten. The specimen was blood. The receptors come from a person aged 18 to 75 in good health.

The chain is built from TRBV7-9 and TRBJ1-1; no firm D call. Trimming stripped 0 bases from V and 11 bases from J, with 10 bases between. The CDR3 has 12 amino acids. The germline CDR1 and CDR2 sequences are SEHNR and FQNEAQ (reference sequence). The CDR3 nucleotides read TGTGCCAGCAGCTTAGCGGGAGTGGGTGCTTTCTTT. This translates into CASSLAGVGAFF.

This chain joins TRBV7-2 and TRBJ2-3, with TRBD2 matching 10 bases. Per germline, CDR1 SGHTA and CDR2 FQGNSA. The junction had 3 bases not matched to a gene; V was cut back by 5 bases and J by 1 base. The CDR3 extends over 15 amino acids. The CDR3 region has the DNA TGTGCCAGCAGCCAAACTAGCGGGGGCACAGATACGCAGTATTTT. Translated, it gives CASSQTSGGTDTQYF.

This chain uses TRBV6-1 with TRBJ1-1; 7 bases are shared with TRBD1. The V and J ends lost 8 bases and 10 bases, in that order; junction bases with no gene match: 7. CDR1 is MNHNS, CDR2 SASEGT, per germline. This CDR3 has 11 residues. CDR3 in DNA: TGTGCCAGCCCGACAGGGCGCCGAGCTTTCTTT. This gives the protein CASPTGRRAFF.

This CDR3 is CASSVNRLAVGGYTF. CDR3 coding DNA: TGTGCCAGTAGTGTAAACAGGTTAGCGGTCGGTGGCTACACCTTC. The chain combines TRBV19 with TRBJ1-2, with D possibly being TRBD1 (5 bases). The CDR3 has 15 amino acids. Germline CDR1 is LNHDA and CDR2 is SQIVND (reference sequence). Deletions cut 5 bases from V and 7 bases from J, with 20 bases between.

V and J are TRBV14 and TRBJ2-7; no firm D call. Germline V gene sequence: CDR1 SGHDN, CDR2 FVKESK. The CDR3 is 14 amino acids. Trimming left V 1 base short and J 0 bases short, with 7 bases between. CDR3 sequence: CASSQGYNSYEQYF. The CDR3 nucleotides read TGTGCCAGCAGCCAAGGGTACAACTCCTACGAGCAGTACTTC.

The V call is TRBV29-1, the J call TRBJ1-6; a possible D gene is TRBD1 (5 bases). The CDR3 covers 13 residues. Germline V CDR1 and CDR2: SQVTM, ANQGSEA. V dropped 0 bases and J dropped 10 bases, with 10 bases sitting between them. Here the CDR3 reads CSVEEGVGSPLHF. CDR3 sequence (DNA): TGCAGCGTTGAAGAGGGGGTAGGGTCACCCCTCCACTTT.

This chain connects TRBV30 to TRBJ1-6; the D is unclear. Germline V gene sequence: CDR1 GTSNPN, CDR2 SVGIG (reference sequence). The CDR3 is made up of 14 amino acids. The V end was cut by 0 bases, the J end by 10 bases, with 13 bases between. Here the CDR3 reads CAWSVLQSDSPLHF. As DNA, the CDR3 is TGTGCCTGGAGTGTACTTCAAAGCGACTCACCCCTCCACTTT.

In this sample, this clone turned up once. The chain recombines TRBV27 with TRBJ1-6; 7 bases are shared with TRBD1. The V and J ends lost 1 base and 1 base, in that order; junction bases with no gene match: 4. Germline-derived CDR1 and CDR2 are MNHEY and SMNVEV (reference sequence). This CDR3 has 17 residues. The CDR3 sequence: CASSLWAGGSYNSPLHF. CDR3 coding DNA: TGTGCCAGCAGTTTATGGGCAGGGGGATCCTATAATTCACCCCTCCACTTT.

This chain uses TRBV5-4 with TRBJ1-4; 7 nucleotides agree with TRBD1. Germline V lookup: CDR1 SGHNT, CDR2 YYREEE (reference sequence). The CDR3 has 15 amino acids. Trimming removed 7 bases from V and 6 bases from J; junction bases left unmatched: 12. The CDR3 loop is CASHRGGAQDEKLFF. CDR3 coding DNA: TGTGCCAGCCATCGAGGGGGCGCACAGGATGAAAAACTGTTTTTT.

The CDR3 spells CASSLRSRTGAEQYF. CDR3 sequence (DNA): TGTGCCAGCAGCTTGAGGAGTCGGACAGGGGCCGAGCAGTACTTC. The chain has TRBV5-4 and TRBJ2-7; 9 bases map to TRBD1. CDR1 is SGHNT and CDR2 is YYREEE in the germline V gene (reference sequence). Trimming cost V 1 base and J 6 bases; bases outside gene matches: 8. The CDR3 consists of 15 residues. Drawing the rest from reference TRBV5-4 and TRBJ2-7, the complete variable domain is ETGVTQSPTHLIKTRGQQVTLRCSSQSGHNTVSWYQQALGQGPQFIFQYYREEENGRGNFPPRFSGLQFPNYSSELNVNALELDDSALYLCASSLRSRTGAEQYFGPGTRLTVT.